This T cell receptor (beta chain) originates from a study of T cell changes during pregnancy in multiple sclerosis. Libraries were prepared by immunoSEQ multiplex PCR; TCRdb keeps only in-frame clonotypes and omits some of them. The data hold around 50,000 clones, with approximately 87% observed a single time. Germline loops: CDR1 SEHNR, CDR2 FQNEAQ (reference sequence). The V gene lost 1 base and the J gene lost 1 base, with 5 bases spanning the gap. CDR3 length: 15 residues. The chain links TRBV7-9 to TRBJ2-6, with D unresolved. The sample taken for sequencing was peripheral blood from another person, used as feeder cells. The receptor's source is a human donor whose cells served as feeder cells for cultures in a pregnancy study. The CDR3 bases are TGTGCCAGCAGCTTAGGGGTTTCTGGGGCCAACGTCCTGACTTTC. Translation gives CASSLGVSGANVLTF.